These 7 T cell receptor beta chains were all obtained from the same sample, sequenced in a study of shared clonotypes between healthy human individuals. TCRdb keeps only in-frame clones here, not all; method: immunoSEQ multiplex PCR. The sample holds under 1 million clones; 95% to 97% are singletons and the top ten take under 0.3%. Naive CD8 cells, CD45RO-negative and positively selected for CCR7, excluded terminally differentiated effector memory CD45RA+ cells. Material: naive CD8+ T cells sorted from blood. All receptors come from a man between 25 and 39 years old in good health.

The CDR3 region is CASSQDSGHVSYEQYF. In DNA, the CDR3 is TGCGCCAGCAGCCAAGATTCAGGCCACGTTTCCTACGAGCAGTACTTC. V is TRBV4-1 and J is TRBJ2-7, with D unclear. The CDR3 is 16 amino acids. Germline values: CDR1 MGHRA, CDR2 YSYEKL. V lost 0 bases, J lost 1 base, and 13 bases lay in between.

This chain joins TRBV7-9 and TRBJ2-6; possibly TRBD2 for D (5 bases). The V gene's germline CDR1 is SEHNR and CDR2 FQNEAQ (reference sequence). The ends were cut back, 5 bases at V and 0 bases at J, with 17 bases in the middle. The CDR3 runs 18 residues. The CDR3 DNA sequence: TGTGCCAGCAGCCCACGGACGGGGATTAACTCTGGGGCCAACGTCCTGACTTTC. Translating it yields CASSPRTGINSGANVLTF.

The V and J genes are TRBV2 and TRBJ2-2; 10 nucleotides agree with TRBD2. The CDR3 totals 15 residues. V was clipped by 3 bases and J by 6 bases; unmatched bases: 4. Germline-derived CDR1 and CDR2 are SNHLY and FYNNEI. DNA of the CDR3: TGTGCCAGCAGTGAGCTAGCGGGAGTGGCCGGGGAGCTGTTTTTT. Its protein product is CASSELAGVAGELFF.

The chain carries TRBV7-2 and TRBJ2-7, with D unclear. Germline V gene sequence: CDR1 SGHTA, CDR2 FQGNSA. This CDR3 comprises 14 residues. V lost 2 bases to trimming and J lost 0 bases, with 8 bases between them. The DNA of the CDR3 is TGTGCCAGCAGCTTAAGGACCCGCTCCTACGAGCAGTACTTC. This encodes CASSLRTRSYEQYF.

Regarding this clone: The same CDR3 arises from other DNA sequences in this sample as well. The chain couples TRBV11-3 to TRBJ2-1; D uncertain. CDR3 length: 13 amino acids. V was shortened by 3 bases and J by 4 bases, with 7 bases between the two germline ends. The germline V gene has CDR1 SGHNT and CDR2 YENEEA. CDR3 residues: CASSLDGYNEQFF. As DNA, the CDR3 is TGTGCCAGCAGCTTGGACGGGTACAATGAGCAGTTCTTC.

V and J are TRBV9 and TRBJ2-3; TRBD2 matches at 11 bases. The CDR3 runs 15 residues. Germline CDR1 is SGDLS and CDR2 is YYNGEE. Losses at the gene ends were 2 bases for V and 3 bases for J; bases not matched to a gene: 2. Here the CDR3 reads CASSVGLAETDTQYF. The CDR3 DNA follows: TGTGCCAGCAGCGTGGGACTAGCGGAAACAGATACGCAGTATTTT.

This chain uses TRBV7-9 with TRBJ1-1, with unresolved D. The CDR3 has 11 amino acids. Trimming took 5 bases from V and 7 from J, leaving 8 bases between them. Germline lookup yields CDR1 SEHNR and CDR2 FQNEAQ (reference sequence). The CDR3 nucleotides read TGTGCCAGCAGCGACCAGCTTGAAGCTTTCTTT. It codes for CASSDQLEAFF.